Listed here is a single TCR beta chain. Seattle patients were enrolled during active infection and followed longitudinally. The record originates from a study of blood T cell repertoires in COVID-19. About the research overall: Acute and convalescent COVID-19 samples came from the United States, Italy and Spain.

Unmatched junction bases numbered 12, after V lost 5 bases and J lost 4 bases. The CDR3 extends over 17 amino acids. Germline loops: CDR1 SGHTA, CDR2 FQGNSA. How the authors handled the data: Researchers report that nucleated cell counts were estimated from reference gene primer amplification. The assay was immunoSEQ multiplex PCR, and TCRdb's table has in-frame clones only and misses some. That table gives V, J and clone size, and the DNA gave D and trimming. The sample contains approximately 190,000 clones, 82% of which appear only once. Sequencing used peripheral blood. The receptor was isolated from a woman in her sixties or seventies with COVID-19, enrolled during active disease. The gene calls are TRBV7-2 and TRBJ2-2, with TRBD1 matching over 8 bases. CDR3 nucleotides: TGTGCCAGCAGCGAACGACCCAGGGGGCAGGGCACCGGGGAGCTGTTTTTT. Protein product: CASSERPRGQGTGELFF.